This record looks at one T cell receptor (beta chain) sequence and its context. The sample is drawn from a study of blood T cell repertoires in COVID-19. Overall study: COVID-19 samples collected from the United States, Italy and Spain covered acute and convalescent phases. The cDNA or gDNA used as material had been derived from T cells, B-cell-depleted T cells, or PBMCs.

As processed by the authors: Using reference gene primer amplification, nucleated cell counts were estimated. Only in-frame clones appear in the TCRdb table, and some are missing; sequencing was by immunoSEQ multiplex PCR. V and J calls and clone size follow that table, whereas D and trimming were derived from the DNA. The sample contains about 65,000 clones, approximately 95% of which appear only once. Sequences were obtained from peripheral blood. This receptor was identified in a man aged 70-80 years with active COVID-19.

CDR3 residues: CASSLVTPRGANVLTF. DNA of the CDR3: TGTGCCAGCAGCTTAGTAACTCCTCGTGGGGCCAACGTCCTGACTTTC. The V and J genes are TRBV7-9 and TRBJ2-6; D call uncertain. V lost 1 base to trimming and J lost 3 bases, with 10 bases between them. The CDR3 has 16 amino acids. Germline V CDR1 and CDR2: SEHNR, FQNEAQ (reference sequence).